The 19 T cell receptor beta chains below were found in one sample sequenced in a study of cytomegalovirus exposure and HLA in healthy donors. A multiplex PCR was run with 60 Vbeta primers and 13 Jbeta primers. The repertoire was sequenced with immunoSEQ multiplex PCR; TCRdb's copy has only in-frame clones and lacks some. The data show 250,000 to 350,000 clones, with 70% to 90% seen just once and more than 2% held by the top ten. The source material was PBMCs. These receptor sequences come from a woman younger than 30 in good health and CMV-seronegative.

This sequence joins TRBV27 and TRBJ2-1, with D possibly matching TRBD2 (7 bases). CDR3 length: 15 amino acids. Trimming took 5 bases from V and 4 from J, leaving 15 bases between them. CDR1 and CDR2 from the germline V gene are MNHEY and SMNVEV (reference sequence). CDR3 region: CASSPGGPGYNEQFF. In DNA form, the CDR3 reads TGTGCCAGCAGTCCCGGGGGGCCGGGGTACAATGAGCAGTTCTTC.

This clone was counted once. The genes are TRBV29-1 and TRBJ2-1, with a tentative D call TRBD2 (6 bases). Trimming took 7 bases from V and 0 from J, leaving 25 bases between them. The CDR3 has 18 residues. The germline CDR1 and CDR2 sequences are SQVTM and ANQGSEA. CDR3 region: CSAVGDPSFGSSYNEQFF. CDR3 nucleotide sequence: TGCAGCGCGGTGGGGGACCCGAGTTTCGGGAGCTCCTACAATGAGCAGTTCTTC.

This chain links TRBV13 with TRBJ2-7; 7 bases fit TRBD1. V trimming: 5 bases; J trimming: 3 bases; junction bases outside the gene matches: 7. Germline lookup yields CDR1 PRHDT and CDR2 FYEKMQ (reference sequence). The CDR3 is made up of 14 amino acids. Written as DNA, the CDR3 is TGTGCCAGCAGCCAGCACGGACAGGTCTACGAGCAGTACTTC. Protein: CASSQHGQVYEQYF.

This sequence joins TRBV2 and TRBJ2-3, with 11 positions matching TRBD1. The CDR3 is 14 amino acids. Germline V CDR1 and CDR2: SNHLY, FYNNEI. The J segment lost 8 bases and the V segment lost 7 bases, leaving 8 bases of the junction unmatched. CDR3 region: CASNPDRGHVTQYF. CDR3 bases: TGTGCCAGCAACCCGGACAGGGGGCACGTTACGCAGTATTTT. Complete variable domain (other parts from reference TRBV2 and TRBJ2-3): EPEVTQTPSHQVTQMGQEVILRCVPISNHLYFYWYRQILGQKVEFLVSFYNNEISEKSEIFDDQFSVERPDGSNFTLKIRSTKLEDSAMYFCASNPDRGHVTQYFGPGTRLTVL.

The CDR3 protein is CATPQVGGNSEAFF. CDR3 coding DNA: TGTGCCACCCCGCAAGTAGGGGGTAACTCTGAAGCTTTCTTT. The chain joins TRBV25-1 to TRBJ1-1; D might be TRBD1 (6 bases). V was pared by 10 bases and J by 6 bases, with 21 bases between. Germline V gene sequence: CDR1 MGHDK, CDR2 SYGVNS. The CDR3 covers 14 residues.

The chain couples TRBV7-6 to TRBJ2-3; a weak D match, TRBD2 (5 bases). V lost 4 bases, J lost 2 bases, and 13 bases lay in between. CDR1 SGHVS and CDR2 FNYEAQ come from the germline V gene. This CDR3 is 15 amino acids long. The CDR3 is CASSSGFFSTDTQYF. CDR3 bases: TGTGCCAGCAGCTCGGGATTCTTCTCCACAGATACGCAGTATTTT. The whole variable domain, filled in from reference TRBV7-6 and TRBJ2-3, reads GAGVSQSPRYKVTKRGQDVALRCDPISGHVSLYWYRQALGQGPEFLTYFNYEAQQDKSGLPNDRFSAERPEGSISTLTIQRTEQRDSAMYRCASSSGFFSTDTQYFGPGTRLTVL.

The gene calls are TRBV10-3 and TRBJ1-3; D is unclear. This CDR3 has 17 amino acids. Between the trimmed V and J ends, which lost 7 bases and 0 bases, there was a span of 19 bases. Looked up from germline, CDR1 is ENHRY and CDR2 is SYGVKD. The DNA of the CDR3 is TGTGCCATCATGAATGGAGGGAAGGCCAACTCTGGAAACACCATATATTTT. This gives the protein CAIMNGGKANSGNTIYF.

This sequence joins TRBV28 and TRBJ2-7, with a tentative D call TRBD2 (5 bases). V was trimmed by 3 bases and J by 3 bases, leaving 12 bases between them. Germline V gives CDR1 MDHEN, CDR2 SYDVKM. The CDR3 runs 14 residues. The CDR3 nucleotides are TGTGCCAGCAGTTTCGAGGGATCCTACTACGAGCAGTACTTC. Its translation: CASSFEGSYYEQYF.

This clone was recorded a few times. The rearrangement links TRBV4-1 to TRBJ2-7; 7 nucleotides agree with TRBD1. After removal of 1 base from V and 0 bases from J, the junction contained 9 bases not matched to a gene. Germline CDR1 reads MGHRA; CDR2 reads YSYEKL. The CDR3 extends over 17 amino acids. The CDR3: CASSQGQGSPGSYEQYF. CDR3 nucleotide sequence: TGCGCCAGCAGCCAAGGACAGGGCTCACCCGGCTCCTACGAGCAGTACTTC.

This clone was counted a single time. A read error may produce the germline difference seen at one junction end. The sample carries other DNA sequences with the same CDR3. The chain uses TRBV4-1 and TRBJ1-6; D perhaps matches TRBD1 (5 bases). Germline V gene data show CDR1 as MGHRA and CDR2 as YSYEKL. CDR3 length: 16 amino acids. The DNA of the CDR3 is TGCGCCAGCAGCCCGACGACAGTGTACTATAATTCCCCCCTCCACTTT. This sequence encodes CASSPTTVYYNSPLHF.

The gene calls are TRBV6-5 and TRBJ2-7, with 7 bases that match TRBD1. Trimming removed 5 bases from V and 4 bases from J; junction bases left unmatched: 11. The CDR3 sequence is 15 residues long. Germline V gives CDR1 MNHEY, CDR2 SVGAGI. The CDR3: CASSPQTGPRYEQYF. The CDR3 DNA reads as TGTGCCAGCAGTCCCCAGACAGGGCCCAGGTACGAGCAGTACTTC.

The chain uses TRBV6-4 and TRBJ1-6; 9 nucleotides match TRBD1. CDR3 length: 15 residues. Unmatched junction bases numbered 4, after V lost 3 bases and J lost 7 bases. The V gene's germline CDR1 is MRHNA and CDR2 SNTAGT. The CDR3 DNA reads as TGTGCCAGCAGTGAAAAGGGGACAGGGAATTCACCCCTCCACTTT. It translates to CASSEKGTGNSPLHF.

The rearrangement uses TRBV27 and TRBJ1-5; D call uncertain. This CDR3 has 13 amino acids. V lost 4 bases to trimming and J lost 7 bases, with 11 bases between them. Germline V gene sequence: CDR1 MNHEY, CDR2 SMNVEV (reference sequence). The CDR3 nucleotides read TGTGCCAGCAGTTCGGCCTGGAGGCAGCCCCAGCATTTT. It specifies CASSSAWRQPQHF.

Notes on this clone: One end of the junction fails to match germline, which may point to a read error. CDR3: CASSISSGGAYNEQFF. The CDR3 DNA is TGTGCCAGCAGTATATCTAGCGGGGGGGCCTACAATGAGCAGTTCTTC. V gene TRBV27 combines with J gene TRBJ2-1, with 12 bases identical to TRBD2. The CDR3 is 16 residues long. CDR1 is MNHEY, CDR2 SMNVEV, per germline (reference sequence).

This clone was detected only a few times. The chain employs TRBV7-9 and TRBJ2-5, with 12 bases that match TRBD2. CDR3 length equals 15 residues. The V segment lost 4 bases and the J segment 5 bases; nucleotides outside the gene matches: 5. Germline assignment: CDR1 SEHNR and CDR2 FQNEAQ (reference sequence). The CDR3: CASSYLAGGMETQYF. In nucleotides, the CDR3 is TGTGCCAGCAGCTACCTAGCGGGGGGGATGGAGACCCAGTACTTC.

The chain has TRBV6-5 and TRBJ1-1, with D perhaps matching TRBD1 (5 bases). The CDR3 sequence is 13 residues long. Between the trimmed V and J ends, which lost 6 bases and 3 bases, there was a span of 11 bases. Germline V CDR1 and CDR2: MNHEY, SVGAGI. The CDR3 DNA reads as TGTGCCAGCAGCTTACAGGTTTACACTGAAGCTTTCTTT. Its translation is CASSLQVYTEAFF.

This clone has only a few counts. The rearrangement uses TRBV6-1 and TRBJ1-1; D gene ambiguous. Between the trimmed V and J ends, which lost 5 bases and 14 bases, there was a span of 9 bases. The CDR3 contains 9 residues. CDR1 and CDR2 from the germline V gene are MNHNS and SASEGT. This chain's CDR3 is CASSKRGFF. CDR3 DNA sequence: TGTGCCAGCAGTAAGCGCGGGTTCTTT.

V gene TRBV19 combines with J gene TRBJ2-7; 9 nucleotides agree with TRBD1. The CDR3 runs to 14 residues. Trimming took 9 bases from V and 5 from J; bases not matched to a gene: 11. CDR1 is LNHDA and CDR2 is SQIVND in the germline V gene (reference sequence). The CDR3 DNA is TGTGCCAGCAGTTTAACAGGGGGCATCAACGAGCAGTACTTC. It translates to CASSLTGGINEQYF.

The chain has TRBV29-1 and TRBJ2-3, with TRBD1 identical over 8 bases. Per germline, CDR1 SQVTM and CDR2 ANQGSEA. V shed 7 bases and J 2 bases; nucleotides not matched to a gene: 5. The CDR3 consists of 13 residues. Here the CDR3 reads CSAPTGVTDTQYF. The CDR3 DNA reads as TGCAGCGCACCGACAGGGGTCACAGATACGCAGTATTTT.